This is a list of T cell receptor beta chains from one sample in a study of memory CD8 T cells in hepatitis C reinfection. Sequencing used immunoSEQ multiplex PCR; TCRdb keeps in-frame clones, though not all of them. The sample lists 50,000 or so clones; over 85% were seen once. Specimen: naive CD8+ T cells sorted from blood. All receptors come from a young man with hepatitis C virus infection. Each CDR3 is given with its conserved first and last residue. A D gene is named only where the DNA matches it firmly. Clone size is given for some rows only: seen once, a few or many times, or a class if the clone is expanded.

v_gene: TRBV28; abundance: -; j_gene: TRBJ1-1; d_gene: -; CDR3aa: CASTYRGGNTEAFF; CDR3nt: TGTGCCAGCACTTACCGGGGAGGAAACACTGAAGCTTTCTTT
v_gene: TRBV30; abundance: few; j_gene: TRBJ1-5; d_gene: -; CDR3aa: CAWSLQGNYQPQHF; CDR3nt: TGTGCCTGGAGCCTACAGGGAAATTATCAGCCCCAGCATTTT
v_gene: TRBV18; abundance: -; j_gene: TRBJ2-7; d_gene: TRBD2; CDR3aa: CASSSPGGGYEQYF; CDR3nt: TGTGCCAGCTCATCTCCGGGAGGGGGTTACGAGCAGTACTTC
v_gene: TRBV5-5; abundance: -; j_gene: TRBJ1-6; d_gene: TRBD1; CDR3aa: CASSLEGTGGSPLHF; CDR3nt: TGTGCCAGCAGCTTGGAGGGGACAGGGGGTTCACCCCTCCACTTT
v_gene: TRBV5-1; abundance: few; j_gene: TRBJ2-2; d_gene: -; CDR3aa: CASSLPDTGELFF; CDR3nt: TGCGCCAGCAGCTTACCGGACACCGGGGAGCTGTTTTTT
v_gene: TRBV29-1; abundance: -; j_gene: TRBJ1-1; d_gene: -; CDR3aa: CSARQVIDSHTEAFF; CDR3nt: TGCAGCGCTCGACAGGTCATCGATTCGCACACTGAAGCTTTCTTT
v_gene: TRBV27; abundance: -; j_gene: TRBJ1-6; d_gene: -; CDR3aa: CASSLRGMQSPLHF; CDR3nt: TGTGCCAGCAGCTTGAGGGGGATGCAGTCACCCCTCCACTTT
v_gene: TRBV15; abundance: -; j_gene: TRBJ2-3; d_gene: -; CDR3aa: CATRTDTTDTQYF; CDR3nt: TGTGCCACCAGGACGGACACCACAGATACGCAGTATTTT
v_gene: TRBV6-5; abundance: -; j_gene: TRBJ2-7; d_gene: -; CDR3aa: CASSEGWGRYEQYF; CDR3nt: TGTGCCAGCAGTGAAGGTTGGGGCCGATACGAGCAGTACTTC
v_gene: TRBV27; abundance: -; j_gene: TRBJ2-5; d_gene: TRBD2; CDR3aa: CASSSGPSGGRQETQYF; CDR3nt: TGTGCCAGCAGTTCGGGGCCTAGCGGGGGCCGCCAAGAGACCCAGTACTTC
v_gene: TRBV11-2; abundance: -; j_gene: TRBJ1-2; d_gene: -; CDR3aa: CASSLEAAQNYGYTF; CDR3nt: TGTGCCAGCAGCTTAGAGGCCGCCCAAAACTATGGCTACACCTTC
v_gene: TRBV19; abundance: few; j_gene: TRBJ1-5; d_gene: -; CDR3aa: CASSGGFQPQHF; CDR3nt: TGTGCCAGTAGTGGGGGGTTTCAGCCCCAGCATTTT
v_gene: TRBV28; abundance: -; j_gene: TRBJ2-7; d_gene: -; CDR3aa: CASRPSGESYEQYF; CDR3nt: TGTGCCAGCAGGCCCTCGGGAGAATCCTACGAGCAGTACTTC
v_gene: TRBV4-1; abundance: -; j_gene: TRBJ2-7; d_gene: TRBD1; CDR3aa: CASSQLQGAEQYF; CDR3nt: TGCGCCAGCAGCCAGCTACAGGGGGCCGAGCAGTACTTC
v_gene: TRBV7-2; abundance: -; j_gene: TRBJ2-5; d_gene: TRBD2; CDR3aa: CASSPWTSGQETQYF; CDR3nt: TGTGCCAGCAGCCCTTGGACTAGCGGTCAAGAGACCCAGTACTTC
v_gene: TRBV6-6; abundance: -; j_gene: TRBJ1-2; d_gene: TRBD1; CDR3aa: CASSSEGQPNYGYTF; CDR3nt: TGTGCCAGCAGTTCCGAGGGACAGCCTAACTATGGCTACACCTTC
v_gene: TRBV7-6; abundance: -; j_gene: TRBJ2-1; d_gene: -; CDR3aa: CASSLDSASRDNEQFF; CDR3nt: TGTGCCAGCAGCTTAGACTCAGCTTCACGGGACAATGAGCAGTTCTTC
v_gene: TRBV23-1; abundance: -; j_gene: TRBJ1-5; d_gene: -; CDR3aa: CASSLIQGNQPQHF; CDR3nt: TGCGCCAGCAGTCTTATACAGGGTAATCAGCCCCAGCATTTT
v_gene: TRBV7-2; abundance: -; j_gene: TRBJ2-3; d_gene: -; CDR3aa: CASSGLDEDTQYF; CDR3nt: TGTGCCAGCAGTGGTCTAGATGAAGATACGCAGTATTTT
v_gene: TRBV7-6; abundance: -; j_gene: TRBJ2-7; d_gene: -; CDR3aa: CASSLGAPPSSYEQYF; CDR3nt: TGTGCCAGCAGCTTAGGGGCCCCCCCGAGCTCCTACGAGCAGTACTTC